This passage covers 21 T cell receptor beta chains from one sample sequenced in a study of blood T cell repertoires in COVID-19. Produced via immunoSEQ multiplex PCR; TCRdb's table is partial and in-frame only. The sample includes just over 300,000 clones, roughly 89% of them seen just once. The sequenced material came from PBMCs or T cells enriched from blood (not recorded which). Receptor source: a woman aged 18 to 35 with acute COVID-19.

V usage is TRBV4-1 and J usage is TRBJ2-4, with D tentatively TRBD2 (5 bases). V lost 0 bases to trimming and J lost 15 bases, with 24 bases between them. This CDR3 region has 16 residues. CDR1 and CDR2 (germline): MGHRA, YSYEKL. CDR3 protein: CASSQDLRVGRGRRYF. In DNA, the CDR3 is TGCGCCAGCAGCCAAGATCTTAGGGTGGGGAGAGGGAGAAGGTACTTC.

This chain joins TRBV15 and TRBJ2-1; D ambiguous. Per the germline V gene, CDR1 is LNHNV and CDR2 is YYDKDF (reference sequence). V lost 3 bases and J lost 0, with 9 bases in between. The CDR3 sequence is 15 residues long. The CDR3 bases are TGTGCCACCAGCAGTCGCGGTTCCTCCTACAATGAGCAGTTCTTC. Amino acids: CATSSRGSSYNEQFF.

This clone has just one count. J is TRBJ2-7 and V is TRBV25-1, with D perhaps matching TRBD1 (5 bases). CDR1 and CDR2 (germline): MGHDK, SYGVNS. The CDR3 is 14 amino acids. V lost 1 base and J lost 2, with 9 bases in between. CDR3 sequence reads: CASSEFQGTYEQYF. The DNA of the CDR3 is TGTGCCAGCAGTGAATTTCAGGGAACCTACGAGCAGTACTTC.

The chain uses TRBV5-1 and TRBJ1-1, with D unclear. This CDR3 is 14 amino acids long. Germline values: CDR1 SGHRS, CDR2 YFSETQ. Trimming removed 0 bases at V and 7 bases at J, with 13 bases between. CDR3 nucleotide sequence: TGCGCCAGCAGCTTGGCCGGTATCGGTGTTGAAGCTTTCTTT. Translating gives CASSLAGIGVEAFF.

V usage is TRBV30 and J usage is TRBJ2-2, with 9 bases identical to TRBD2. The CDR3 sequence is 17 residues long. CDR1 and CDR2 (germline): GTSNPN, SVGIG (reference sequence). J gave up 2 bases and V 3 bases, and 10 bases lay outside the gene matches. The CDR3 loop is CAWSPRGGGANTGELFF. The CDR3 region has the DNA TGTGCCTGGAGCCCAAGAGGCGGGGGGGCTAACACCGGGGAGCTGTTTTTT.

The rearrangement links TRBV27 to TRBJ1-2; TRBD1 agrees at 9 bases. CDR3 size: 13 residues. With 6 bases clipped from V and 6 bases from J, the junction kept 5 bases outside the gene matches. Germline V gene lookup returns CDR1 MNHEY and CDR2 SMNVEV (reference sequence). The CDR3 loop reads CASRGQGPNGYTF. The DNA for the CDR3 is TGTGCCAGCAGGGGACAGGGCCCAAATGGCTACACCTTC.

The chain joins TRBV28 to TRBJ1-2, with 9 positions matching TRBD1. The CDR3 totals 15 residues. With 7 bases clipped from V and 8 bases from J, the junction kept 14 bases outside the gene matches. Germline loops: CDR1 MDHEN, CDR2 SYDVKM. Here the CDR3 reads CASTLLQGARGGYTF. The DNA for the CDR3 is TGTGCCAGCACCCTACTACAGGGGGCCCGAGGCGGCTACACCTTC.

The chain combines TRBV19 with TRBJ2-5, with D possibly being TRBD2 (5 bases). This CDR3 has 13 amino acids. Germline lookup yields CDR1 LNHDA and CDR2 SQIVND (reference sequence). Trimming cost V 6 bases and J 3 bases, with 11 bases left between them. Written as DNA, the CDR3 is TGTGCCAGTAGACCGGGGATGAAAGAGACCCAGTACTTC. As protein: CASRPGMKETQYF.

This sequence joins TRBV27 and TRBJ2-5; D is perhaps TRBD2 (5 bases). This CDR3 region has 14 residues. Trimming took 6 bases from V and 5 from J, leaving 16 bases between them. The germline V gene encodes CDR1 MNHEY and CDR2 SMNVEV (reference sequence). The CDR3 loop reads CASSPGSLRETQYF. DNA for the CDR3: TGTGCCAGCAGCCCGGGAAGCCTCCGGGAGACCCAGTACTTC.

The gene calls are TRBV7-9 and TRBJ1-3; D might be TRBD1 (5 bases). This CDR3 has 16 amino acids. Germline CDR1 reads SEHNR; CDR2 reads FQNEAQ (reference sequence). The ends were cut back, 5 bases at V and 0 bases at J, with 14 bases in the middle. The CDR3 protein is CASSLPGLFSGNTIYF. CDR3 DNA: TGTGCCAGCAGCCTACCGGGACTTTTCTCTGGAAACACCATATATTTT.

The rearrangement uses TRBV28 and TRBJ2-7; 7 nucleotides line up with TRBD1. V gave up 1 base and J gave up 5 bases; unmatched junction bases: 8. This CDR3 comprises 15 residues. Germline V gives CDR1 MDHEN, CDR2 SYDVKM. The CDR3 DNA reads TGTGCCAGCAGTTTATTACCCCCACAGGGGAACGAGCAGTACTTC. Translated, it gives CASSLLPPQGNEQYF.

V usage is TRBV19 and J usage is TRBJ1-1; tentatively, D is TRBD1 (6 bases). The germline V and J ends were trimmed by 6 bases and 6 bases, with 20 bases remaining between them. The germline CDR1 and CDR2 sequences are LNHDA and SQIVND (reference sequence). The CDR3 is made up of 15 amino acids. Here the CDR3 DNA reads TGTGCCAGTAGCTCTAAACAGGGTGCGTCGTCTGAAGCTTTCTTT. This sequence encodes CASSSKQGASSEAFF. The full variable domain, rest sourced from reference TRBV19 and TRBJ1-1, is DGGITQSPKYLFRKEGQNVTLSCEQNLNHDAMYWYRQDPGQGLRLIYYSQIVNDFQKGDIAEGYSVSREKKESFPLTVTSAQKNPTAFYLCASSSKQGASSEAFFGQGTRLTVV.

This clone came up a few times. The chain uses TRBV27 and TRBJ1-5; 9 bases are shared with TRBD1. With 5 bases clipped from V and 2 bases from J, the junction kept 4 bases outside the gene matches. The V gene's germline CDR1 is MNHEY and CDR2 SMNVEV (reference sequence). The CDR3 is made up of 15 amino acids. DNA of the CDR3: TGTGCCAGCAGTGGGGGACAGGGAGGCAATCAGCCCCAGCATTTT. It is translated as CASSGGQGGNQPQHF.

V usage is TRBV28 and J usage is TRBJ1-6; TRBD1 might be the D (6 bases). The V end was cut by 5 bases, the J end by 6 bases, with 20 bases between. The CDR3 extends over 17 amino acids. Germline CDR1 is MDHEN and CDR2 is SYDVKM. The DNA for the CDR3 is TGTGCCAGCAGTCCCTTCGAGGGGGAAGGATTTAATTCACCCCTCCACTTT. This translates into CASSPFEGEGFNSPLHF.

This rearrangement joins TRBV11-3 to TRBJ2-2, with TRBD1 matching over 7 bases. V shed 3 bases and J 0 bases; nucleotides not matched to a gene: 7. The CDR3 has 17 amino acids. Germline V gene lookup returns CDR1 SGHNT and CDR2 YENEEA. The CDR3 reads CASSFPLRGPNTGELFF. The CDR3 DNA is TGTGCCAGCAGCTTTCCCTTGAGGGGGCCGAACACCGGGGAGCTGTTTTTT.

V and J are TRBV15 and TRBJ2-1, with 10 bases aligning to TRBD2. The CDR3 length is 15 residues. Germline loops: CDR1 LNHNV, CDR2 YYDKDF (reference sequence). Unmatched junction bases numbered 6, after V lost 6 bases and J lost 4 bases. For the CDR3, the DNA is TGTGCCACCAGAAGGGGGACTAGCGATTACAATGAGCAGTTCTTC. It translates to CATRRGTSDYNEQFF.

The chain links TRBV28 to TRBJ1-2; 8 positions agree with TRBD1. Trimming at V came to 10 bases and at J to 1 base, leaving 2 bases not matched to a gene. The CDR3 is made up of 12 amino acids. Per germline, CDR1 MDHEN and CDR2 SYDVKM. This CDR3 is CATGQGNYGYTF. DNA of the CDR3: TGTGCCACCGGACAGGGTAACTATGGCTACACCTTC.

The chain uses TRBV7-2 and TRBJ1-3, with 8 positions matching TRBD1. After removal of 5 bases from V and 4 bases from J, the junction contained 4 bases not matched to a gene. The CDR3 extends over 14 amino acids. The V gene's germline CDR1 is SGHTA and CDR2 FQGNSA. This CDR3 is CASSHTGGGNTIYF. The DNA of the CDR3 is TGTGCCAGCAGCCATACAGGGGGAGGAAACACCATATATTTT.

This chain links TRBV27 with TRBJ1-1, with D perhaps TRBD1 (6 bases). CDR1 MNHEY and CDR2 SMNVEV come from the germline V gene (reference sequence). Trimming left V 6 bases short and J 3 bases short, with 14 bases between. The CDR3 contains 14 residues. This CDR3 is CASRYIQGYTEAFF. The CDR3 DNA reads TGTGCCAGCAGGTACATACAGGGCTACACTGAAGCTTTCTTT.

This sequence joins TRBV6-5 and TRBJ1-3, with D hard to call. The CDR3 consists of 14 residues. The germline V gene encodes CDR1 MNHEY and CDR2 SVGAGI. The V and J ends lost 7 bases and 3 bases respectively, with 13 bases between them. CDR3 amino acids: CASTPRARGNTIYF. The CDR3 DNA reads TGTGCCAGCACCCCGCGCGCGCGTGGAAACACCATATATTTT.

The genes are TRBV19 and TRBJ1-2; possible D gene TRBD1, 6 bases. The CDR3 has 13 residues. CDR1 and CDR2 (germline): LNHDA, SQIVND (reference sequence). Trimming cost V 5 bases and J 8 bases, with 15 bases left between them. As DNA, the CDR3 is TGTGCCAGTAGTCCCGGACAGACGTGGGGCTACACCTTC. Translation gives CASSPGQTWGYTF.